The entry below gives a single TCR beta chain sequence along with its context. Its specificity is unknown. Germline loops: CDR1 KGHSH, CDR2 LQKENI. This CDR3 contains 15 residues. The ends were cut back, 3 bases at V and 11 bases at J, with 22 bases in the middle. These data originate in a study of cytomegalovirus exposure and HLA in healthy donors. Regarding the study as a whole: A later analysis showed that HLA-associated TCR beta chains had undergone more clonal expansion than equally common others. For most TCR beta V segments, an earlier analysis put the productive rate at about 87% or about 30% of the time.

Both 60 Vbeta primers and 13 Jbeta primers went into the PCR. Assay: immunoSEQ multiplex PCR; the TCRdb copy retains only in-frame clones and omits some. Here the sample spans over 150,000 clones, 80% being singletons. Sequencing was carried out using PBMCs. The chain combines TRBV18 with TRBJ2-5; D perhaps matches TRBD2 (7 bases). This sequence originates from a woman aged 45-65 years in good health and CMV-seropositive. CDR3 bases: TGTGCCAGCTCACCGCAGAACGCGGGGGCTAGGGAGCAGTACTTC. This translates into CASSPQNAGAREQYF.